Below are 30 T cell receptor beta chains sequenced from a single sample in a study of T cells after somatic rescue of genetic block. Data came from immunoSEQ multiplex PCR; TCRdb stores just in-frame clones and leaves some out. Seen here are 67,000 or so clones, approximately 91% observed once, and the top ten hold about 3%. Sample: peripheral blood mononuclear cells (PBMCs). The receptors derive from a man aged 30 to 45.

The genes are TRBV2 and TRBJ2-1, with 10 nucleotides matching TRBD2. V shed 0 bases and J 2 bases; nucleotides not matched to a gene: 10. The V gene's germline CDR1 is SNHLY and CDR2 FYNNEI. This CDR3 has 19 residues. The CDR3 DNA follows: TGTGCCAGCAGTGAAGCTAGTAGCGGGAGGCGCCTAGCCTACAATGAGCAGTTCTTC. It yields the protein CASSEASSGRRLAYNEQFF.

The V call is TRBV6-6, the J call TRBJ1-1; D is possibly TRBD1 (5 bases). Per the germline V gene, CDR1 is MNHNY and CDR2 is SVGAGI (reference sequence). This CDR3 is built from 14 residues. V was cut by 7 bases and J by 3 bases, with 15 bases left in between. The CDR3 loop is CASTPRGSDTEAFF. For the CDR3, the DNA is TGTGCCAGCACCCCTCGGGGGAGCGACACTGAAGCTTTCTTT.

The gene calls are TRBV5-1 and TRBJ1-4; 11 bases match TRBD1. Germline V gene lookup returns CDR1 SGHRS and CDR2 YFSETQ. Unmatched junction bases numbered 4, after V lost 4 bases and J lost 5 bases. There are 15 residues in the CDR3. CDR3 region: CASSNGQGANEKLFF. CDR3 DNA: TGCGCCAGCAGCAACGGACAGGGGGCGAATGAAAAACTGTTTTTT.

The chain employs TRBV5-1 and TRBJ1-2; D possibly corresponds to TRBD1 (6 bases). V shed 0 bases and J shed 10 bases, with 13 bases lying between them. From germline, CDR1 is SGHRS and CDR2 YFSETQ. The CDR3 contains 13 residues. The CDR3 here is CASSLAPRGNYTF. In DNA, the CDR3 is TGCGCCAGCAGCTTGGCCCCCAGGGGCAACTACACCTTC.

The V and J genes are TRBV7-9 and TRBJ2-1, with 9 bases matching TRBD2. The CDR3 sequence is 17 residues long. The germline V gene encodes CDR1 SEHNR and CDR2 FQNEAQ (reference sequence). Germline trimming cut 1 base from V and 9 bases from J; bases unmatched to any gene: 13. The CDR3 coding sequence is TGTGCCAGCAGCTTAGTTACCGGGACTAGCCATCTAGGTGAGCAGTTCTTC. Protein: CASSLVTGTSHLGEQFF.

This sequence joins TRBV5-4 and TRBJ1-2; D not certain. The CDR3 loop spans 13 amino acids. Germline values: CDR1 SGHNT, CDR2 YYREEE (reference sequence). V was trimmed by 3 bases and J by 5 bases, leaving 11 bases between them. The CDR3 bases are TGTGCCAGCAGCTCGGATGTTGCATATGGCTACACCTTC. It encodes CASSSDVAYGYTF. The complete variable domain, with remaining parts taken from reference TRBV5-4 and TRBJ1-2, reads ETGVTQSPTHLIKTRGQQVTLRCSSQSGHNTVSWYQQALGQGPQFIFQYYREEENGRGNFPPRFSGLQFPNYSSELNVNALELDDSALYLCASSSDVAYGYTFGSGTRLTVV.

This clone was recorded a few times. CDR3 sequence reads: CASSTRDRDNTEAFF. The CDR3 coding sequence is TGTGCCAGCAGCACTAGGGACAGAGATAACACTGAAGCTTTCTTT. V and J are TRBV9 and TRBJ1-1, with TRBD1 matching over 7 bases. V was pared by 4 bases and J by 2 bases, with 8 bases of the junction left unmatched. CDR3 length: 15 amino acids. In germline, CDR1 is SGDLS, CDR2 YYNGEE.

The chain is built from TRBV4-3 and TRBJ2-7, with TRBD1 identical over 7 bases. Germline lookup yields CDR1 LGHNA and CDR2 YSLEER. The CDR3 extends over 16 amino acids. The junction had 10 bases not matched to a gene; V was cut back by 4 bases and J by 1 base. CDR3 nucleotide sequence: TGCGCCAGCAGCCCCACAAGTCCGGGACAGTCCTACGAGCAGTACTTC. Its translation is CASSPTSPGQSYEQYF.

This clone appeared once. V and J are TRBV27 and TRBJ2-1, with D unresolved. V lost 6 bases and J 0 bases, leaving 12 bases between the germline ends. CDR1 and CDR2 from the germline V gene are MNHEY and SMNVEV (reference sequence). CDR3 length: 15 amino acids. The CDR3 loop reads CASSRLESSYNEQFF. CDR3 nucleotide sequence: TGTGCCAGCAGCCGACTCGAAAGCTCCTACAATGAGCAGTTCTTC.

This clone was seen just once. The chain carries TRBV28 and TRBJ1-6, with 8 bases lining up with TRBD1. Germline V lookup: CDR1 MDHEN, CDR2 SYDVKM. V lost 5 bases and J lost 4; bases outside the gene matches: 7. The CDR3 runs 16 residues. CDR3 sequence: CASSTGQGAYNSPLHF. CDR3 DNA: TGTGCCAGCAGTACCGGACAGGGCGCTTATAATTCACCCCTCCACTTT.

The gene calls are TRBV18 and TRBJ2-7; 7 bases agree with TRBD1. The CDR3 contains 12 residues. The germline gives CDR1 KGHSH, CDR2 LQKENI. V lost 4 bases to trimming and J lost 7 bases; unmatched junction nucleotides: 4. CDR3 region: CASSQDRTEQYF. CDR3 DNA: TGTGCCAGCTCACAGGACAGGACGGAGCAGTACTTC.

The sample holds one count of this clone. V usage is TRBV9 and J usage is TRBJ1-6; maybe TRBD1 (5 bases). V shed 0 bases and J shed 8 bases, with 15 bases lying between them. Germline V gene sequence: CDR1 SGDLS, CDR2 YYNGEE. The CDR3 has 16 residues. In DNA form, the CDR3 reads TGTGCCAGCAGCGTAGAGAGGGGTGAGTCGGATTCACCCCTCCACTTT. This sequence encodes CASSVERGESDSPLHF. Based on the CDR3 plus reference TRBV9 and TRBJ1-6, the full variable domain is DSGVTQTPKHLITATGQRVTLRCSPRSGDLSVYWYQQSLDQGLQFLIQYYNGEERAKGNILERFSAQQFPDLHSELNLSSLELGDSALYFCASSVERGESDSPLHFGNGTRLTVT.

This sequence joins TRBV7-9 and TRBJ2-7; D uncertain. The germline V gene encodes CDR1 SEHNR and CDR2 FQNEAQ (reference sequence). V shed 5 bases and J shed 2 bases, with 10 bases lying between them. There are 13 residues in the CDR3. The CDR3 coding sequence is TGTGCCAGCAGCAGCGTCCAAACCTACGAGCAGTACTTC. The encoded protein is CASSSVQTYEQYF.

The J gene is TRBJ2-2, the V gene TRBV7-3, with D perhaps TRBD2 (5 bases). Deletions cut 2 bases from V and 0 bases from J, with 7 bases between. In germline, CDR1 is SGHTA, CDR2 FQGTGA. The CDR3 is 15 amino acids. The CDR3 region is CASSLRGSNTGELFF. The CDR3 DNA is TGTGCCAGCAGCTTACGGGGATCGAACACCGGGGAGCTGTTTTTT.

The rearrangement links TRBV7-9 to TRBJ2-7; tentative D call: TRBD2 (5 bases). The V end was cut by 5 bases, the J end by 5 bases, with 13 bases between. This CDR3 is built from 13 residues. CDR1 and CDR2 (germline): SEHNR, FQNEAQ (reference sequence). The CDR3 protein is CASSPRETNEQYF. The DNA for the CDR3 is TGTGCCAGCAGCCCAAGGGAGACTAACGAGCAGTACTTC.

V gene TRBV4-1 combines with J gene TRBJ2-1; D is unresolved. Germline CDR1 MGHRA, CDR2 YSYEKL. V was clipped by 0 bases and J by 7 bases, with 16 bases between them. The CDR3 length is 16 residues. Written as DNA, the CDR3 is TGCGCCAGCAGCCAAGATAATGACGACGCTCGGAATGAGCAGTTCTTC. Amino acid sequence: CASSQDNDDARNEQFF.

The gene calls are TRBV7-2 and TRBJ2-3, with 8 nucleotides matching TRBD1. The CDR3 is 13 amino acids. Unmatched junction bases numbered 7, after V lost 5 bases and J lost 9 bases. Germline V gene sequence: CDR1 SGHTA, CDR2 FQGNSA. CDR3 sequence (DNA): TGTGCCAGCAGCACAGGACAGGGTGACACGCAGTATTTT. It encodes CASSTGQGDTQYF.

This clone came up once. J is TRBJ2-5 and V is TRBV5-6; 11 positions agree with TRBD1. V gave up 5 bases and J gave up 2 bases; unmatched junction bases: 8. Germline V gives CDR1 SGHDT, CDR2 YYEEEE. This CDR3 has 16 residues. Here the CDR3 reads CASSRGQGAQQETQYF. Here the CDR3 DNA reads TGTGCCAGCAGTCGTGGACAGGGGGCTCAACAAGAGACCCAGTACTTC.

The V and J genes are TRBV2 and TRBJ2-7; D may be TRBD1 (7 bases). The CDR3 is 12 amino acids. The germline V gene encodes CDR1 SNHLY and CDR2 FYNNEI. Trimming removed 6 bases from V and 6 bases from J, with 12 bases in between. The CDR3 DNA reads TGTGCCAGCAGCTACCAGGGGGGCGAGCAGTACTTC. The encoded protein is CASSYQGGEQYF.

As concerns this clone: The same CDR3 is also encoded by other DNA sequences in this sample. V gene TRBV28 combines with J gene TRBJ2-7; D possibly uses TRBD1 or TRBD2 (5 bases each). The CDR3 covers 13 residues. Germline CDR1 MDHEN, CDR2 SYDVKM. V was pared by 6 bases and J by 1 base, with 10 bases between. In DNA form, the CDR3 reads TGTGCCAGCAGCCCAGGGAGTTCCTACGAGCAGTACTTC. Translation gives CASSPGSSYEQYF.

The chain has TRBV6-5 and TRBJ2-3, with TRBD2 identical over 15 bases. Germline V lookup: CDR1 MNHEY, CDR2 SVGAGI. CDR3 length: 15 residues. With 4 bases clipped from V and 4 bases from J, the junction kept 0 bases outside the gene matches. Here the CDR3 reads CASSWTSGRADTQYF. The CDR3 bases are TGTGCCAGCAGTTGGACTAGCGGGAGGGCAGATACGCAGTATTTT.

The chain uses TRBV5-1 and TRBJ1-3; 7 positions match TRBD1. This CDR3 is built from 14 residues. Germline CDR1 and CDR2: SGHRS and YFSETQ. The V segment lost 4 bases and the J segment 8 bases; nucleotides outside the gene matches: 9. The CDR3 loop reads CASSLSGTADTIYF. CDR3 DNA: TGCGCCAGCAGCCTATCAGGGACAGCGGACACCATATATTTT.

In this sample, this clone turned up once. This rearrangement joins TRBV4-2 to TRBJ2-7; TRBD1 aligns across 9 bases. Germline loops: CDR1 LGHNA, CDR2 YNFKEQ. Trimming removed 5 bases from V and 3 bases from J; junction bases left unmatched: 5. The CDR3 is 14 amino acids. CDR3 bases: TGTGCCAGCAGCGGACAGGGGACGGACTACGAGCAGTACTTC. The encoded protein is CASSGQGTDYEQYF.

This clone was recorded only once. The V call is TRBV10-3, the J call TRBJ2-7; no clear D. Germline loops: CDR1 ENHRY, CDR2 SYGVKD. This CDR3 region has 13 residues. The ends were cut back, 2 bases at V and 1 base at J, with 6 bases in the middle. This CDR3 reads CAISEPQSYEQYF. CDR3 DNA: TGTGCCATCAGTGAGCCACAGTCCTACGAGCAGTACTTC.

The chain recombines TRBV5-6 with TRBJ2-3; D gene uncertain. The germline V gene encodes CDR1 SGHDT and CDR2 YYEEEE. The CDR3 spans 14 residues. V lost 1 base to trimming and J lost 0 bases, with 6 bases between them. The CDR3 loop reads CASSLMYSTDTQYF. In DNA form, the CDR3 reads TGTGCCAGCAGCTTGATGTACAGCACAGATACGCAGTATTTT.

This chain connects TRBV6-1 to TRBJ1-1; D is possibly TRBD1 (6 bases). CDR3 size: 13 residues. V lost 7 bases to trimming and J lost 1 base, with 10 bases between them. CDR1 is MNHNS and CDR2 is SASEGT in the germline V gene. The CDR3 here is CASTLQGNTEAFF. CDR3 DNA sequence: TGTGCCAGCACACTACAGGGGAACACTGAAGCTTTCTTT.

The V gene is TRBV7-6, the J gene TRBJ2-7, with 8 bases matching TRBD1. Trimming removed 4 bases from V and 5 bases from J; junction bases left unmatched: 1. There are 12 residues in the CDR3. Per the germline V gene, CDR1 is SGHVS and CDR2 is FNYEAQ. CDR3 amino acids: CASSWTGNEQYF. CDR3 bases: TGTGCCAGCAGCTGGACAGGGAACGAGCAGTACTTC.

The chain couples TRBV10-2 to TRBJ1-4; 10 bases align to TRBD1. CDR1 is WSHSY and CDR2 is SAAADI in the germline V gene. V lost 5 bases to trimming and J lost 6 bases; unmatched junction nucleotides: 3. The CDR3 covers 14 residues. CDR3: CASSRGTGDEKLFF. CDR3 bases: TGCGCCAGCAGTAGGGGGACAGGGGATGAAAAACTGTTTTTT.

The chain joins TRBV11-3 to TRBJ2-3, with 7 positions matching TRBD2. The CDR3 sequence is 13 residues long. The trim removed 3 bases at V and 5 bases at J, leaving 2 bases unmatched. Germline V gene lookup returns CDR1 SGHNT and CDR2 YENEEA. The CDR3 loop is CASSLTSLDTQYF. CDR3 coding DNA: TGTGCCAGCAGCTTGACTAGCCTAGATACGCAGTATTTT.

V and J are TRBV18 and TRBJ1-5; D is unresolved. From germline, CDR1 is KGHSH and CDR2 LQKENI. The V end was cut by 1 base, the J end by 3 bases, with 16 bases between. CDR3 length: 17 residues. This CDR3 is CASSPLGGYENNQPQHF. CDR3 nucleotides: TGTGCCAGCTCACCACTCGGAGGGTATGAGAACAATCAGCCCCAGCATTTT.